The 21 T cell receptor beta chains below were found in one sample sequenced in a study of cytomegalovirus exposure and HLA in healthy donors. PCR employed 60 Vbeta and 13 Jbeta primers. Here immunoSEQ multiplex PCR was the method, and the copy in TCRdb shows in-frame clones only, minus some. Of about 250,000 clones listed, 65% to 85% are singletons. Material: PBMCs. The origin of the receptors is a female donor in good health and CMV-seronegative.

This clone was detected once. Other DNA variants within this sample encode the same CDR3. The chain combines TRBV28 with TRBJ2-3, with D maybe TRBD1 (5 bases). Germline assignment: CDR1 MDHEN and CDR2 SYDVKM. V was shortened by 4 bases and J by 3 bases, with 5 bases between the two germline ends. CDR3 length: 12 residues. CDR3 protein: CASSSGTDTQYF. In DNA form, the CDR3 reads TGTGCCAGCAGTTCAGGGACAGATACGCAGTATTTT.

The rearrangement joins TRBV30 to TRBJ1-2; D is possibly TRBD1 (6 bases). This CDR3 region has 12 residues. Germline loops: CDR1 GTSNPN, CDR2 SVGIG (reference sequence). Trimming removed 1 base from V and 3 bases from J, with 6 bases in between. The CDR3: CAWSEGDYGYTF. The CDR3 DNA is TGTGCCTGGAGTGAGGGGGACTATGGCTACACCTTC.

The CDR3 region has the DNA TGTGCCAGCAGCGGGTCGTTGCAGGGGGCGTATGGCTACACCTTC. Translated, it gives CASSGSLQGAYGYTF. V usage is TRBV9 and J usage is TRBJ1-2, with TRBD1 matching 8 bases. Germline V CDR1 and CDR2: SGDLS, YYNGEE. This CDR3 is built from 15 residues. J gave up 5 bases and V 3 bases, and 9 bases lay outside the gene matches.

This clone showed up just once. The gene calls are TRBV4-2 and TRBJ2-7, with D perhaps matching TRBD2 (5 bases). This CDR3 is built from 15 residues. The germline V gene encodes CDR1 LGHNA and CDR2 YNFKEQ. Trimming removed 1 base at V and 2 bases at J, with 12 bases between. The CDR3 is CASSQGGSGAYEQYF. In nucleotides, the CDR3 is TGTGCCAGCAGCCAAGGAGGAAGCGGAGCCTACGAGCAGTACTTC.

A note on this clone: Other DNA sequences in the same sample also yield this CDR3. This rearrangement joins TRBV18 to TRBJ2-7; D might be TRBD1 (6 bases). In germline, CDR1 is KGHSH, CDR2 LQKENI. The CDR3 totals 14 residues. The germline V and J ends were trimmed by 1 base and 1 base, with 8 bases remaining between them. CDR3: CASSPRTGSYEQYF. CDR3 in DNA: TGTGCCAGCTCACCACGTACAGGGTCCTACGAGCAGTACTTC.

V usage is TRBV5-5 and J usage is TRBJ2-7; TRBD1 matches 8 bases. The CDR3 is made up of 15 amino acids. V lost 4 bases, J lost 4 bases, and 10 bases stayed unmatched. Germline V CDR1 and CDR2: SGHKS, YYEKEE (reference sequence). The CDR3, as DNA: TGTGCCAGCAGCACCGACAGGGGAATCGGATACGAGCAGTACTTC. The encoded protein is CASSTDRGIGYEQYF.

The chain is built from TRBV20-1 and TRBJ2-3; D not resolved. Trimming removed 7 bases at V and 4 bases at J, with 9 bases between. The CDR3 runs to 11 residues. Looked up from germline, CDR1 is DFQATT and CDR2 is SNEGSKA (reference sequence). In DNA, the CDR3 is TGCAGTGGGGCTATCTCAGATACGCAGTATTTT. It is translated as CSGAISDTQYF.

This chain links TRBV7-9 with TRBJ2-5, with 13 positions matching TRBD2. Germline CDR1 is SEHNR and CDR2 is FQNEAQ (reference sequence). CDR3 length: 15 amino acids. The CDR3 nucleotides read TGTTCCGGCTCCGGGACTAGCGGGACTCAAGAGACCCAGTACTTC. Encoded protein: CSGSGTSGTQETQYF.

The CDR3 sequence: CASSQLQGAHEQYF. In DNA, the CDR3 is TGTGCCAGCAGCCAACTACAGGGGGCGCACGAGCAGTACTTC. V usage is TRBV7-9 and J usage is TRBJ2-7; TRBD1 matches at 9 bases. Germline CDR1 SEHNR, CDR2 FQNEAQ (reference sequence). J lost 5 bases, V lost 5 bases, and 7 bases had no gene match. The CDR3 length is 14 residues. Combining the CDR3 with reference TRBV7-9 and TRBJ2-7 gives the whole variable domain DTGVSQNPRHKITKRGQNVTFRCDPISEHNRLYWYRQTLGQGPEFLTYFQNEAQLEKSRLLSDRFSAERPKGSFSTLEIQRTEQGDSAMYLCASSQLQGAHEQYFGPGTRLTVT.

This clone showed up just once. The chain links TRBV4-2 to TRBJ2-7, with a possible D match to TRBD2 (6 bases). V dropped 0 bases and J dropped 0 bases, with 12 bases sitting between them. Per the germline V gene, CDR1 is LGHNA and CDR2 is YNFKEQ. The CDR3 is made up of 16 amino acids. This chain's CDR3 is CASSQEVGGSSYEQYF. The CDR3, as DNA: TGTGCCAGCAGCCAAGAGGTGGGAGGAAGCTCCTACGAGCAGTACTTC.

The gene calls are TRBV5-5 and TRBJ2-5; TRBD2 is a possible D gene (6 bases). Germline V gives CDR1 SGHKS, CDR2 YYEKEE (reference sequence). The CDR3 loop spans 15 amino acids. The V end was cut by 0 bases, the J end by 0 bases, with 9 bases between. The CDR3 protein is CASSLALADQETQYF. The CDR3 DNA sequence: TGTGCCAGCAGCTTGGCGTTAGCGGACCAAGAGACCCAGTACTTC.

This clone was seen a handful of times. This chain uses TRBV7-8 with TRBJ2-7, with 11 bases fitting TRBD1. This CDR3 spans 17 amino acids. The trim removed 1 base at V and 1 base at J, leaving 6 bases unmatched. Germline V gives CDR1 SGHVS, CDR2 FQNEAQ. The CDR3 DNA sequence: TGTGCCAGCAGCTTAGTCGGACAGGGGGCCCTATCCTACGAGCAGTACTTC. Translation: CASSLVGQGALSYEQYF.

This rearrangement joins TRBV6-6 to TRBJ1-3; D possibly corresponds to TRBD1 (5 bases). V was cut by 6 bases and J by 2 bases, with 17 bases left in between. CDR1 and CDR2 (germline): MNHNY, SVGAGI (reference sequence). There are 16 residues in the CDR3. CDR3 nucleotides: TGTGCCAGCAGCCGAGGCGGGGCTAGGGCTGGAAACACCATATATTTT. It codes for CASSRGGARAGNTIYF.

The chain recombines TRBV19 with TRBJ1-2; 11 nucleotides match TRBD1. V shed 5 bases and J 8 bases; nucleotides not matched to a gene: 13. The germline V gene encodes CDR1 LNHDA and CDR2 SQIVND (reference sequence). The CDR3 contains 16 residues. CDR3 sequence (DNA): TGTGCCAGTAGTGCCGGGACAGGGGGGTTCACTTGGGGCTACACCTTC. This codes for CASSAGTGGFTWGYTF.

This chain uses TRBV5-1 with TRBJ2-7, with 10 bases fitting TRBD1. The ends lost 0 bases at V and 5 bases at J; junction bases unmatched: 8. Germline CDR1 and CDR2: SGHRS and YFSETQ. The CDR3 consists of 16 residues. DNA for the CDR3: TGCGCCAGCAGCTTGGGAACCGGGACAGGGGACGACGAGCAGTACTTC. Protein sequence: CASSLGTGTGDDEQYF.

The chain is built from TRBV5-4 and TRBJ1-2, with D possibly being TRBD1 (6 bases). CDR1 SGHNT and CDR2 YYREEE come from the germline V gene (reference sequence). This CDR3 comprises 14 residues. V lost 2 bases and J 2 bases, leaving 10 bases between the germline ends. For the CDR3, the DNA is TGTGCCAGCAGCTTAGGGGGGGAAAACTATGGCTACACCTTC. Residues: CASSLGGENYGYTF.

This clone showed up just a few times. J is TRBJ1-5 and V is TRBV28; weak D call: TRBD1 (5 bases). Trimming left V 3 bases short and J 4 bases short, with 10 bases between. Germline V gene data show CDR1 as MDHEN and CDR2 as SYDVKM. The CDR3 covers 14 residues. CDR3 amino acids: CASSLGRGNQPQHF. The CDR3 DNA sequence: TGTGCCAGCAGTTTGGGGAGGGGAAATCAGCCCCAGCATTTT.

A few counts support this clone. One end of the junction does not line up with germline, which may come from a read error. This rearrangement joins TRBV7-9 to TRBJ2-7, with 10 positions matching TRBD2. The CDR3 is made up of 15 amino acids. Per germline, CDR1 SEHNR and CDR2 FQNEAQ (reference sequence). In DNA, the CDR3 is TGTTCCAGCAGCTCGACTAGCGGGCTCTTCTACGAGCAGTACTTC. As protein: CSSSSTSGLFYEQYF.

The rearrangement links TRBV15 to TRBJ2-7, with TRBD2 matching 12 bases. The germline V gene encodes CDR1 LNHNV and CDR2 YYDKDF (reference sequence). V dropped 5 bases and J dropped 4; count of bases not matched to a gene: 12. The CDR3 sequence is 17 residues long. In nucleotides, the CDR3 is TGTGCCACCAGCCCAAGGTCCGGACTAGCGGGATTATACGAGCAGTACTTC. Translation: CATSPRSGLAGLYEQYF.

The rearrangement joins TRBV15 to TRBJ2-7; TRBD1 agrees at 9 bases. The CDR3 loop spans 13 amino acids. The junction had 4 bases not matched to a gene; V was cut back by 6 bases and J by 4 bases. CDR1 LNHNV and CDR2 YYDKDF come from the germline V gene (reference sequence). CDR3: CATRPGQGYEQYF. Written as DNA, the CDR3 is TGTGCCACCAGACCAGGACAGGGGTACGAGCAGTACTTC.

The chain couples TRBV10-1 to TRBJ2-1; maybe TRBD2 (5 bases). V was clipped by 0 bases and J by 4 bases, with 13 bases between them. Per germline, CDR1 WNHNN and CDR2 SYGVQD (reference sequence). The CDR3 is 16 residues long. CDR3 DNA sequence: TGCGCCAGCAGTGAGTCCAGCGGCCAGTTATACAATGAGCAGTTCTTC. Amino acids: CASSESSGQLYNEQFF.